The source of this T cell receptor beta chain is a study of blood T cell repertoires in COVID-19. In the study overall: From T cells, B-cell-depleted T cells, or PBMCs came the material, which was cDNA or gDNA.

Participants were aged about 18 to 100 years from about two dozen US areas. In assigning cohorts, the study relied on participant-reported clinical history. V lost 3 bases and J 1 base, leaving 16 bases between the germline ends. The CDR3 contains 17 residues. Germline V CDR1 and CDR2: LGHNA, YSLEER. Original methodology: By means of reference gene primer amplification, nucleated cell counts were estimated. Only in-frame clones appear in the TCRdb table, and some are missing; sequencing was by immunoSEQ multiplex PCR. The D gene and trimming were derived from the DNA, and the V and J assignments and clone size from that table. The sample gives some 310,000 clones, approximately 89% of which show up once; roughly a tenth is in the top ten.

The chain has TRBV4-3 and TRBJ1-3, with a weak D call TRBD1 (6 bases). Sequenced material: PBMCs or T cells enriched from blood (not recorded which). This TCR derives from a woman younger than 45 who had recovered from COVID-19. The CDR3 DNA is TGCGCCAGCAGCCACCGTCGACGAGGGGGTTCTGGAAACACCATATATTTT. It is translated as CASSHRRRGGSGNTIYF.